A single sample gave rise to the 24 T cell receptor beta chains below, sequenced in a study of blood T cells in healthy people across ages (dated by TCRdb to about 2015). Library method: 5' RACE. Data came from an Illumina HiSeq 2500. A second PCR of roughly 6 to 11 cycles was run with a J-beta primer mix and a sample-barcoded 5' primer. TCRdb itself trimmed the public reads at Q25 with fastp, ran MiXCR and retained productive beta chains. Rows are unified per CDR3 protein, each entry keeping the most common DNA and genes. Across this sample there are over a million distinct CDR3 sequences, with 25% seen only once. Jointly, the top ten make up approximately 0.75% of the sample. The same sample was also studied in work on T cells of mothers and their children.

The specimen was blood. All receptors come from a girl aged 2 to 10 in good health.

This clonotype showed up just a few times. The chain links TRBV3-1 to TRBJ1-6; D perhaps matches TRBD1 (6 bases). Germline CDR1 is LGHDT and CDR2 is YNNKEL (reference sequence). Trimming cost V 0 bases and J 0 bases, with 15 bases left between them. This CDR3 region has 19 residues. CDR3 DNA sequence: TGTGCCAGCAGCCAAGAGTGGGGACAATCGAGCTCCTATAATTCACCCCTCCACTTT. Translated: CASSQEWGQSSSYNSPLHF.

The rearrangement links TRBV28 to TRBJ2-7; D gene uncertain. The CDR3 runs 15 residues. In germline, CDR1 is MDHEN, CDR2 SYDVKM. V shed 3 bases and J shed 2 bases, with 14 bases lying between them. CDR3 protein: CASSFGSLGTYEQYF. CDR3 sequence (DNA): TGTGCCAGCAGTTTTGGGTCTCTTGGCACCTACGAGCAGTACTTC.

The chain employs TRBV27 and TRBJ2-7; D assignment may be TRBD1 or TRBD2 (6 bases each). From germline, CDR1 is MNHEY and CDR2 SMNVEV (reference sequence). This CDR3 has 14 amino acids. V lost 2 bases, J lost 4 bases, and 12 bases lay in between. DNA of the CDR3: TGTGCCAGCAGTTTACGGGGGCTGGGATACGAGCAGTACTTC. This codes for CASSLRGLGYEQYF.

The rearrangement joins TRBV3-1 to TRBJ2-5; no firm D call. Germline-derived CDR1 and CDR2 are LGHDT and YNNKEL (reference sequence). The CDR3 is 15 amino acids. Trimming took 0 bases from V and 1 from J, leaving 9 bases between them. The DNA for the CDR3 is TGTGCCAGCAGCCAAGAAAGCGAGCGCCAAGAGACCCAGTACTTC. It yields the protein CASSQESERQETQYF.

The rearrangement links TRBV6-5 to TRBJ1-1, with D possibly matching TRBD1 (5 bases). V lost 2 bases and J lost 10, with 14 bases in between. CDR3 size: 13 residues. Germline V gene data show CDR1 as MNHEY and CDR2 as SVGAGI. The CDR3 spells CASSYPGLGRAFF. CDR3 sequence (DNA): TGTGCCAGCAGTTACCCAGGGTTGGGCCGAGCTTTCTTT.

The chain combines TRBV7-9 with TRBJ1-1, with D uncertain. V lost 2 bases and J 6 bases, leaving 13 bases between the germline ends. From germline, CDR1 is SEHNR and CDR2 FQNEAQ (reference sequence). The CDR3 sequence is 14 residues long. Here the CDR3 reads CASSLIPGRAEAFF. DNA of the CDR3: TGTGCCAGCAGCTTAATTCCGGGAAGGGCTGAAGCTTTCTTT.

The chain has TRBV7-9 and TRBJ2-1; TRBD2 is a possible D gene (6 bases). The germline CDR1 and CDR2 sequences are SEHNR and FQNEAQ (reference sequence). Deletions cut 0 bases from V and 4 bases from J, with 10 bases between. This CDR3 has 15 amino acids. DNA for the CDR3: TGTGCCAGCAGCTTAGCCCAGCGGGCGTACAATGAGCAGTTCTTC. This gives the protein CASSLAQRAYNEQFF. The variable domain in full, with the rest retrieved from reference TRBV7-9 and TRBJ2-1, is DTGVSQNPRHKITKRGQNVTFRCDPISEHNRLYWYRQTLGQGPEFLTYFQNEAQLEKSRLLSDRFSAERPKGSFSTLEIQRTEQGDSAMYLCASSLAQRAYNEQFFGPGTRLTVL.

V gene TRBV5-6 combines with J gene TRBJ2-5; 11 nucleotides line up with TRBD2. Germline V gene sequence: CDR1 SGHDT, CDR2 YYEEEE. The CDR3 contains 15 residues. V lost 0 bases and J lost 6; bases outside the gene matches: 4. CDR3 loop: CASSLGLAGGQTQYF. In nucleotides, the CDR3 is TGTGCCAGCAGCTTGGGGCTAGCGGGAGGTCAGACCCAGTACTTC.

Details on this clonotype: Since no conserved phenylalanine or tryptophan closes the CDR3, a read error is the likely cause. The chain recombines TRBV5-6 with TRBJ2-7; D tentatively reads TRBD1 or TRBD2 (5 bases each). The CDR3 spans 14 residues. Germline assignment: CDR1 SGHDT and CDR2 YYEEEE. V lost 4 bases to trimming and J lost 3 bases, with 14 bases between them. The CDR3 region is CASSRTGGFYEQYL. The CDR3 DNA reads as TGTGCCAGCAGCCGAACTGGGGGTTTCTACGAGCAGTACCTC.

The chain carries TRBV9 and TRBJ1-1, with no clear D. Germline lookup yields CDR1 SGDLS and CDR2 YYNGEE. Between the trimmed V and J ends, which lost 4 bases and 1 base, there was a span of 14 bases. The CDR3 contains 15 residues. The CDR3 is CASSPQYHPNTEAFF. The CDR3 nucleotides read TGTGCCAGCAGCCCTCAATATCACCCGAACACTGAAGCTTTCTTT.

V gene TRBV28 combines with J gene TRBJ2-2; D gene uncertain. Germline assignment: CDR1 MDHEN and CDR2 SYDVKM. This CDR3 is built from 18 residues. V was trimmed by 3 bases and J by 2 bases, leaving 19 bases between them. The CDR3 sequence: CASSFDEENLRNTGELFF. In nucleotides, the CDR3 is TGTGCCAGCAGTTTTGACGAGGAGAACCTCCGAAACACCGGGGAGCTGTTTTTT.

This clonotype was counted a few times. The chain couples TRBV4-2 to TRBJ2-1; 9 bases align to TRBD2. V lost 0 bases, J lost 4 bases, and 10 bases stayed unmatched. The CDR3 is 18 amino acids. CDR1 is LGHNA, CDR2 YNFKEQ, per germline. The CDR3 loop reads CASSQDLDGLAGYNEQFF. The CDR3 DNA reads TGTGCCAGCAGCCAAGATCTTGATGGTCTAGCGGGGTACAATGAGCAGTTCTTC.

CDR3 DNA: TGCAGCGTGACAGGGACATTTGGCTACACCTTC. It specifies CSVTGTFGYTF. The chain joins TRBV29-1 to TRBJ1-2, with 7 bases fitting TRBD1. V lost 6 bases and J lost 7; bases outside the gene matches: 5. The CDR3 runs 11 residues. Germline loops: CDR1 SQVTM, CDR2 ANQGSEA.

V gene TRBV25-1 combines with J gene TRBJ2-6; no firm D call. Trimming removed 7 bases from V and 0 bases from J, with 7 bases in between. The CDR3 length is 14 residues. In germline, CDR1 is MGHDK, CDR2 SYGVNS. The CDR3 loop is CASIKSSGANVLTF. The DNA for the CDR3 is TGTGCCAGCATTAAAAGCTCTGGGGCCAACGTCCTGACTTTC.

This clonotype was detected a few times. The V gene is TRBV6-5, the J gene TRBJ2-2; tentative D call: TRBD2 (6 bases). Trimming cost V 2 bases and J 4 bases, with 11 bases left between them. This CDR3 is built from 15 residues. Per germline, CDR1 MNHEY and CDR2 SVGAGI. The CDR3 spells CASSYHTGGTGELFF. CDR3 bases: TGTGCCAGCAGTTACCACACCGGGGGCACCGGGGAGCTGTTTTTT.

The chain joins TRBV29-1 to TRBJ2-7, with a tentative D call TRBD1 (6 bases). Germline CDR1 and CDR2: SQVTM and ANQGSEA. The CDR3 runs 13 residues. The germline V and J ends were trimmed by 4 bases and 0 bases, with 10 bases remaining between them. The CDR3, as DNA: TGCAGCGTTGCCAGGGGAATCTCCTACGAGCAGTACTTC. This encodes CSVARGISYEQYF.

The chain uses TRBV6-6 and TRBJ2-5; the D is unclear. Trimming took off 11 bases at V and 2 bases at J, with 12 bases between the two ends. The CDR3 contains 12 residues. Germline V gene data show CDR1 as MNHNY and CDR2 as SVGAGI (reference sequence). The CDR3 region is CACSGQQETQYF. CDR3 bases: TGTGCCTGCTCCGGCCAGCAAGAGACCCAGTACTTC.

The chain has TRBV4-1 and TRBJ2-7, with TRBD2 identical over 10 bases. Judging by the DNA end, TRBJ2-1 fits better; the J call may be wrong. Germline-derived CDR1 and CDR2 are MGHRA and YSYEKL. The CDR3 length is 17 residues. CDR3 region: CASSQDATAGGRSEQFF. In nucleotides, the CDR3 is TGCGCCAGCAGCCAAGATGCAACAGCGGGAGGGCGGAGTGAGCAGTTCTTC.

A few counts support this clonotype. In DNA form, the CDR3 reads TGTGCCAGCAGCCCTGGATCGAGCAATGAGCAGTTCTTC. Protein product: CASSPGSSNEQFF. J is TRBJ2-1 and V is TRBV7-2; D is uncertain. In germline, CDR1 is SGHTA, CDR2 FQGNSA. This CDR3 is built from 13 residues. V was trimmed by 5 bases and J by 6 bases, leaving 11 bases between them.

The chain recombines TRBV6-1 with TRBJ2-1, with 7 positions matching TRBD1. The CDR3 has 13 amino acids. Germline-derived CDR1 and CDR2 are MNHNS and SASEGT. The V segment lost 8 bases and the J segment 0 bases; nucleotides outside the gene matches: 1. CDR3: CASGTDSYNEQFF. The CDR3 bases are TGTGCCAGCGGGACAGACTCCTACAATGAGCAGTTCTTC.

This clonotype occurred many times. In DNA form, the CDR3 reads TGTGCCAGCAGCTTAGAGGGGGCGCAGTTCTTC. This gives the protein CASSLEGAQFF. The V call is TRBV11-2, the J call TRBJ2-1; TRBD1 might be the D (6 bases). Trimming cost V 0 bases and J 12 bases, with 6 bases left between them. The length of the CDR3 is 11 residues. Per germline, CDR1 SGHAT and CDR2 FQNNGV.

This clonotype has a handful of counts. The chain recombines TRBV4-1 with TRBJ1-2; TRBD1 agrees at 7 bases. The length of the CDR3 is 16 residues. Looked up from germline, CDR1 is MGHRA and CDR2 is YSYEKL. V was pared by 4 bases and J by 4 bases, with 12 bases of the junction left unmatched. CDR3 protein: CASSLEKGTETYGYTF. The CDR3 bases are TGCGCCAGCAGCCTTGAAAAGGGGACAGAGACCTATGGCTACACCTTC.

On this clonotype itself: Germline and junction disagree at one end, which may indicate a read error. This chain links TRBV20-1 with TRBJ2-5; 11 bases are a match to TRBD2. The CDR3 totals 15 residues. Germline CDR1 DFQATT, CDR2 SNEGSKA (reference sequence). The CDR3 coding sequence is TGCAGTGCTAGACTTAGCGGGAGGGCTCGAGAGGCCCAGTACTTC. As protein: CSARLSGRAREAQYF.

This clonotype was observed a handful of times. The CDR3 protein is CASSLVSAGGQYETQYF. The DNA for the CDR3 is TGTGCCAGCAGCTTAGTTTCAGCGGGGGGGCAATACGAGACCCAGTACTTC. The J gene is TRBJ2-5, the V gene TRBV7-2; 10 bases are a match to TRBD2. CDR1 and CDR2 from the germline V gene are SGHTA and FQGNSA. This CDR3 is built from 17 residues. After removal of 1 base from V and 5 bases from J, the junction contained 10 bases not matched to a gene.